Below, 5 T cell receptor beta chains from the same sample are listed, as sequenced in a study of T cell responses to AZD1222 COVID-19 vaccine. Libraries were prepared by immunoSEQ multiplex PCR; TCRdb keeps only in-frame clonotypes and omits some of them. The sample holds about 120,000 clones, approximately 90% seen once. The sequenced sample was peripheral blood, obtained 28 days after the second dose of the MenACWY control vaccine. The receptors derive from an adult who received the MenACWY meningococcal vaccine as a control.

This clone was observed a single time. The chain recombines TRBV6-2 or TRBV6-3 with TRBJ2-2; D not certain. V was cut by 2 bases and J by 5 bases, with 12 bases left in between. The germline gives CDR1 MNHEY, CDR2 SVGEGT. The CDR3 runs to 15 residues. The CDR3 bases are TGTGCCAGCAGTTACCGCGTCACCCCTACCGGGGAGCTGTTTTTT. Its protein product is CASSYRVTPTGELFF.

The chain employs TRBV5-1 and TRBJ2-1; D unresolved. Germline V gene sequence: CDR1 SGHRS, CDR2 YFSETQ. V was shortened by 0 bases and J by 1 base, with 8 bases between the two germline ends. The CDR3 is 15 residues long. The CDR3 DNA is TGCGCCAGCAGCTTGGGCTACCTATCCTACAATGAGCAGTTCTTC. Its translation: CASSLGYLSYNEQFF.

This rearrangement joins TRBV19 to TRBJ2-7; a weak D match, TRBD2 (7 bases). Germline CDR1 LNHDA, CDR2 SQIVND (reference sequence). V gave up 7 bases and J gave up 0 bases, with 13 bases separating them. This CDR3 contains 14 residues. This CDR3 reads CASKGGPSSYEQYF. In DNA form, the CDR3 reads TGTGCCAGTAAGGGGGGGCCGAGCTCCTACGAGCAGTACTTC.

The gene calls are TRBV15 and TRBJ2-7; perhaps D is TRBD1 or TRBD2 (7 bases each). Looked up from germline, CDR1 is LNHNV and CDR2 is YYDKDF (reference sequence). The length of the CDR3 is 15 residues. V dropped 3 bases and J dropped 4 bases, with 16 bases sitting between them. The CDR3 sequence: CATSSGGTELYEQYV. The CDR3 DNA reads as TGTGCCACCAGCAGCGGGGGGACAGAACTTTACGAGCAGTACGTC.

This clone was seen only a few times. The CDR3 is CASSLRGFRNTIYF. The CDR3 DNA sequence: TGTGCCAGCAGCCTCAGGGGGTTCAGAAACACCATATATTTT. This chain connects TRBV7-8 to TRBJ1-3, with 7 bases aligning to TRBD1. CDR1 and CDR2 from the germline V gene are SGHVS and FQNEAQ. The CDR3 sequence is 14 residues long. With V trimmed by 5 bases and J by 5 bases, 6 bases remained unmatched.